This TCR beta chain was identified in a study of immune evolution from preneoplasia to lung adenocarcinoma. There are a few counts of this clone. Its antigen is as yet unknown. Broader study findings: Highest clonality occurred in KRAS-mutant, not EGFR-mutant or double wild-type, nodules. Clonality was highest in normal lung, lower in later-stage lesions apparently.

Profiled with immunoSEQ multiplex PCR; TCRdb holds only in-frame clones, not every one. Among fewer than 50,000 clones, 70% to 80% were seen once, and the ten largest hold around 4.6%. CDR3 length: 13 residues. Germline CDR1 reads KGHSH; CDR2 reads LQKENI. V lost 5 bases to trimming and J lost 5 bases; unmatched junction nucleotides: 3. Each case's diagnosis was confirmed by two pathologists on H&E. The receptor's source is a person between 55 and 69 years old with lung adenocarcinoma. The gene calls are TRBV18 and TRBJ2-3, with 8 nucleotides matching TRBD2. Sequencing was carried out using FFPE invasive lung adenocarcinoma tissue. CDR3 in amino acids: CASSTRGGDTQYF. CDR3 nucleotides: TGTGCCAGCTCAACACGGGGGGGAGATACGCAGTATTTT. The full variable domain, in which reference TRBV18 and TRBJ2-3 provide the parts outside the CDR3, is NAGVMQNPRHLVRRRGQEARLRCSPMKGHSHVYWYRQLPEEGLKFMVYLQKENIIDESGMPKERFSAEFPKEGPSILRIQQVVRGDSAAYFCASSTRGGDTQYFGPGTRLTVL.